This entry features one T cell receptor (beta chain) sequence. The antigen remains undetermined. A read error may account for a junction end that differs from germline. The sample is drawn from a study of T cell repertoires in cytomegalovirus infection. The wider study: Matching HLA type, along with CMV infection, was indicated by public TCR beta signatures. General study points: Dominating the ex vivo response were TCR beta clonotypes that were CMV-specific and HLA-C-restricted. Summed frequency of public TCR beta families distinguished CMV carriers with the relevant HLA.

The CDR3 length is 17 residues. Germline loops: CDR1 SGHTA, CDR2 FQGNSA. TCRdb fed the reads into MiXCR, producing one record per CDR3 protein. This sample has about 450,000 distinct CDR3 sequences, with under 40% found just once. This sequence originates from a human donor in good health (CMV status not recorded). Some clones in this sample may be carry-over from other donors' samples. The sequenced sample consisted of PBMCs. V and J are TRBV7-2 and TRBJ2-2; TRBD2 matches at 7 bases. CDR3 coding DNA: TGTGCCAGCAGTTCCGCTGCGGGGGTGCGAAGCACCGGTGAGCTGTTTTTT. It codes for CASSSAAGVRSTGELFF.